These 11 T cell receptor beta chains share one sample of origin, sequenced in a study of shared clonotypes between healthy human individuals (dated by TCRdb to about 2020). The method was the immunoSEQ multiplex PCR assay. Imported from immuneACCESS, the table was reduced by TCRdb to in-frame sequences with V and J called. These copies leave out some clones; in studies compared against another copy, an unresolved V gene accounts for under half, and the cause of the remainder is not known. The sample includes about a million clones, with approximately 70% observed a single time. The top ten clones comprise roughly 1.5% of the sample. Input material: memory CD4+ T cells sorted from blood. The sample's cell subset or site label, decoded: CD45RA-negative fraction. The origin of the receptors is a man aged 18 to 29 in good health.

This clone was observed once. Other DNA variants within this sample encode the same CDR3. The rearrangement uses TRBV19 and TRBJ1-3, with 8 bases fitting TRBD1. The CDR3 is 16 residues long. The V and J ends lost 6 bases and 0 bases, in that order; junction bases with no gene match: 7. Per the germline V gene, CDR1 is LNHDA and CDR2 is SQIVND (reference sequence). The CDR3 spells CASSSGTGLSGNTIYF. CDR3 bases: TGTGCCAGTAGCTCCGGGACAGGACTCTCTGGAAACACCATATATTTT.

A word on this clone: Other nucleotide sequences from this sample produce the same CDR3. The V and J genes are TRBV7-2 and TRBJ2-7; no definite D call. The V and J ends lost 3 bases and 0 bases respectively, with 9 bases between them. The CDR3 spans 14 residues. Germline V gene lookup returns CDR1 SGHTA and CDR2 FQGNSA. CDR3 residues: CASSLSTASYEQYF. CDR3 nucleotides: TGTGCCAGCAGCTTGAGTACAGCCTCCTACGAGCAGTACTTC.

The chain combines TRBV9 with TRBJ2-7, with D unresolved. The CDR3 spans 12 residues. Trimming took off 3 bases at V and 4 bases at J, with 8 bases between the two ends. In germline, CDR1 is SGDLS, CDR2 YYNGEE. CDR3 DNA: TGTGCCAGCAGCGCTTCTAATTACGAGCAGTACTTC. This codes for CASSASNYEQYF.

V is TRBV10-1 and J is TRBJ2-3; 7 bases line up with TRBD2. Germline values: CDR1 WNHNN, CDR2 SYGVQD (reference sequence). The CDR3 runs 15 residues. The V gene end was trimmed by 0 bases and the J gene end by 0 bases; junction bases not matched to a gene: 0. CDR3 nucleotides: TGCGCCAGCAGTGAGTCGGGAGGGAGCACAGATACGCAGTATTTT. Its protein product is CASSESGGSTDTQYF.

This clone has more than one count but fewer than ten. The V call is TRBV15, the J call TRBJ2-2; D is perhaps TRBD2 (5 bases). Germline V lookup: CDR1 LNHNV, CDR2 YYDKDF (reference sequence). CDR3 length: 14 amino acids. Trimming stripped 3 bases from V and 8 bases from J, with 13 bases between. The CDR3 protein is CATSSVQIAGELFF. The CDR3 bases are TGTGCCACCAGCAGCGTCCAAATAGCGGGGGAGCTGTTTTTT.

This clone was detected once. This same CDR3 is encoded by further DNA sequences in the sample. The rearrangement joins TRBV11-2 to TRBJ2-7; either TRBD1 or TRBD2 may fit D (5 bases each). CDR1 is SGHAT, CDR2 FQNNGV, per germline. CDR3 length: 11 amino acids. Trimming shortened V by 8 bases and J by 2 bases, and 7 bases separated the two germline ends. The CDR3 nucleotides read TGTGCCAGCTCGGGGCCCTACGAGCAGTACTTC. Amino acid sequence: CASSGPYEQYF.

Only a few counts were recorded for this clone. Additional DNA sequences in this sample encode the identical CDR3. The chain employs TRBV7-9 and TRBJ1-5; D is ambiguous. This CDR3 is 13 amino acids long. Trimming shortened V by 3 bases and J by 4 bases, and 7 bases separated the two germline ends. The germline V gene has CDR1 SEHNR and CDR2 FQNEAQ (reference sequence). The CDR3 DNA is TGTGCCAGCAGCTTGCGCGGTAATCAGCCCCAGCATTTT. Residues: CASSLRGNQPQHF.

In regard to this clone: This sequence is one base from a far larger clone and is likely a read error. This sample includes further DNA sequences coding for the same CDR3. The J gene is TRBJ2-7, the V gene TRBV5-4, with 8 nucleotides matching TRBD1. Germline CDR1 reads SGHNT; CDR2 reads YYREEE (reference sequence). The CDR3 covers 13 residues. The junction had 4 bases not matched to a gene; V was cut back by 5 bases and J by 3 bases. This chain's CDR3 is CASSRGQGYEQYF. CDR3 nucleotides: TGTGCCAGCAGTAGAGGACAGGGCTACGAGCAGTACTTC.

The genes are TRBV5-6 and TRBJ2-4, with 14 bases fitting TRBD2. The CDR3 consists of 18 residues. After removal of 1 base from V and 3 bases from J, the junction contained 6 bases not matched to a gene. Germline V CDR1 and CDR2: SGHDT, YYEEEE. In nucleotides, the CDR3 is TGTGCCAGCAGCTTGCCGGGACTAGCGGGAGATGACAAAAACATTCAGTACTTC. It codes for CASSLPGLAGDDKNIQYF.

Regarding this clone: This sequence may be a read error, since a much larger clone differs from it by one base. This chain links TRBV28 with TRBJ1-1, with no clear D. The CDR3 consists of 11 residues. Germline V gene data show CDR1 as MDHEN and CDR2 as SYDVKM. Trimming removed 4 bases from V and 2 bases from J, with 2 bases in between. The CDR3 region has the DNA TGTGCCAGCAGTTCTAACACTGAAGCTTTCTTT. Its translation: CASSSNTEAFF.

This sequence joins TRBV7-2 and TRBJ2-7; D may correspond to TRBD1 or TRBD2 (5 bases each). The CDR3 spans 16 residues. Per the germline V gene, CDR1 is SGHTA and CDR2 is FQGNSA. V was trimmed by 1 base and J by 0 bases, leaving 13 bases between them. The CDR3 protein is CASSLGGQGFSYEQYF. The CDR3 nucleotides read TGTGCCAGCAGCTTAGGCGGGCAGGGCTTCTCCTACGAGCAGTACTTC.